The next 3 T cell receptor beta chains were all read from a single sample in a study of blood T cell repertoires in COVID-19. The assay was immunoSEQ multiplex PCR, and TCRdb's table has in-frame clones only and misses some. The data hold about 260,000 clones, with over 70% observed a single time. Sequences were obtained from PBMCs or T cells enriched from blood (not recorded which). These receptor sequences come from a woman aged 40-49 years who had been exposed to COVID-19.

The chain uses TRBV7-3 and TRBJ2-2; D unresolved. In germline, CDR1 is SGHTA, CDR2 FQGTGA. This CDR3 has 15 residues. Trimming stripped 5 bases from V and 3 bases from J, with 13 bases between. The CDR3 bases are TGTGCCAGCAGCCATACCTTGGCTTACACCGGGGAGCTGTTTTTT. Protein: CASSHTLAYTGELFF.

CDR3 sequence reads: CAVKGTRNTEAFF. In nucleotides, the CDR3 is TGTGCCGTAAAGGGAACTAGGAACACTGAAGCTTTCTTT. This chain links TRBV28 with TRBJ1-1; no clear D gene. Germline lookup yields CDR1 MDHEN and CDR2 SYDVKM. The CDR3 runs to 13 residues. V lost 11 bases and J 1 base, leaving 14 bases between the germline ends.

The chain employs TRBV6-2 or TRBV6-3 and TRBJ2-4; a weak D match, TRBD1 (6 bases). CDR1 and CDR2 (germline): MNHEY, SVGEGT. The CDR3 is 14 amino acids. The ends were cut back, 4 bases at V and 3 bases at J, with 10 bases in the middle. This chain's CDR3 is CASSWNRDKNIQYF. CDR3 bases: TGTGCCAGCAGTTGGAACAGGGACAAAAACATTCAGTACTTC.